This T cell receptor beta chain was documented in a study of human T cells and chemical hapten exposure. Study-wide results and limits: TCRs above 1 in 1000 frequency stayed constant with DPC sensitization. The formation of large CDR3 similarity clusters by expanded TCRs significantly exceeded that of controls.

This clonotype was detected many times. The antigen remains unidentified. Time point noted: patch test 2, 6 weeks after DPC sensitization. This sample's treatment: therapeutic diphenylcyclopropenone sensitization with weekly scalp DPC. Suited to DPC and affected by alopecia, the donors ranged from 18 to 70 years old. In germline, CDR1 is MGHRA, CDR2 YSYEKL. The CDR3 loop spans 16 amino acids. The trim removed 3 bases at V and 0 bases at J, leaving 5 bases unmatched. Individual cDNA molecules each carried unique molecular identifiers attached by the library. TCRdb reprocessed the RACE reads via MiXCR and lists one record per CDR3 protein. This table has tens of thousands of distinct CDR3 sequences, roughly 9.6% appearing once.

Sample: whole blood, taken in connection with sensitization to the hapten diphenylcyclopropenone (DPC). The TCR comes from a middle-aged man with alopecia areata. Some clones in this sample may be carry-over from other donors' samples. V and J are TRBV4-1 and TRBJ2-4; 7 positions match TRBD2. The CDR3 loop is CASSHPSGAAKNIQYF. CDR3 DNA: TGCGCCAGCAGCCACCCTAGCGGAGCAGCCAAAAACATTCAGTACTTC.